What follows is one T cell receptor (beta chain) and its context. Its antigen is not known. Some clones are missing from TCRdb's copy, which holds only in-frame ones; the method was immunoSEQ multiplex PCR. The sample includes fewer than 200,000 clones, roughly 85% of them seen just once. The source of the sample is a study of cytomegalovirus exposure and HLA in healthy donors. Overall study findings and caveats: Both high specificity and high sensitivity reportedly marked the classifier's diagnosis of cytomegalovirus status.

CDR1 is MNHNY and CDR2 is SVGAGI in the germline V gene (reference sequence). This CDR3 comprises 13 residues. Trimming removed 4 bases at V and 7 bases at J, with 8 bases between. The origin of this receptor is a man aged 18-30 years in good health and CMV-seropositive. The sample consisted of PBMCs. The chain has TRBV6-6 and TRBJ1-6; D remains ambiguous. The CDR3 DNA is TGTGCCAGCAGTTCCCCCGAGAATTCACCCCTCCACTTT. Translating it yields CASSSPENSPLHF.